The T cell receptor beta chain under discussion was sequenced for a study of blood T cell repertoires in COVID-19. TCRdb's copy holds only in-frame clones and misses some; the assay was immunoSEQ multiplex PCR. Of a few hundred thousand clones in the sample, about 85% were seen once. CDR1 and CDR2 (germline): MGHDK, SYGVNS. V was clipped by 6 bases and J by 2 bases; unmatched bases: 1. CDR3 size: 13 residues. Sequenced input: peripheral blood. The V gene is TRBV25-1, the J gene TRBJ2-3; 8 bases are a match to TRBD2. The receptor comes from a woman aged 45-60 years who had recovered from COVID-19. The CDR3 DNA sequence: TGTGCCAGCAGGCGGGAGGTCACAGATACGCAGTATTTT. Protein: CASRREVTDTQYF.